The clone carrying this TCR beta chain was recorded a few times. Its antigen is currently unknown. The data stem from a study of identical twins. Notes on the study in general: Shared out-of-frame alpha sequences (those common to twins) showed excess low generation probability.

A universal primer site was created by template switching, with the cDNA bearing unique molecular identifiers. In TCRdb, the 5' RACE reads were re-called with MiXCR into one record per CDR3 protein. The sample consists of around 500,000 distinct CDR3 sequences, approximately 15% of them appearing once. Every one of the donors was a healthy Caucasian. Unmatched junction bases numbered 22, after V lost 3 bases and J lost 7 bases. Germline CDR1 and CDR2: LGHNA and YSLEER. CDR3 length: 20 amino acids. These data also formed part of another study, on yellow fever vaccine responses in identical twins.

Sequenced: CD4+ T cells sorted from blood. V is TRBV4-3 and J is TRBJ2-1, with 9 bases that match TRBD2. This clonotype was sampled from a woman in her late teens or twenties in good health. The DNA for the CDR3 is TGCGCCAGCAGCCATCAATCCACCCCCAATAGCGGGAGTTTGAGGAATGAGCAGTTCTTC. Amino acid sequence: CASSHQSTPNSGSLRNEQFF.